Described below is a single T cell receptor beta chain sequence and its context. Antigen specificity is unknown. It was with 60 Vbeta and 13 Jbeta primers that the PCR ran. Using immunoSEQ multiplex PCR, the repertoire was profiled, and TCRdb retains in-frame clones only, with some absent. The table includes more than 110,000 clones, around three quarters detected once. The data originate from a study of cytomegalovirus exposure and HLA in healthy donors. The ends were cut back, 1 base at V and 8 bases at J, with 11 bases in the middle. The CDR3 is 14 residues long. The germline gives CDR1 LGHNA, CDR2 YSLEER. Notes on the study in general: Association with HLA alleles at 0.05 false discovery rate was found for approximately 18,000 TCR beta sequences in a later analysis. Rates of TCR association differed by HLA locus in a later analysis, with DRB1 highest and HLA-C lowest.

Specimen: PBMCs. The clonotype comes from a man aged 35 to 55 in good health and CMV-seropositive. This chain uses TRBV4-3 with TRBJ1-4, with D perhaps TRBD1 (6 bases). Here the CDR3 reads CASSQGGRGEKLFF. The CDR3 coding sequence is TGCGCCAGCAGCCAAGGGGGGCGGGGGGAAAAACTGTTTTTT.